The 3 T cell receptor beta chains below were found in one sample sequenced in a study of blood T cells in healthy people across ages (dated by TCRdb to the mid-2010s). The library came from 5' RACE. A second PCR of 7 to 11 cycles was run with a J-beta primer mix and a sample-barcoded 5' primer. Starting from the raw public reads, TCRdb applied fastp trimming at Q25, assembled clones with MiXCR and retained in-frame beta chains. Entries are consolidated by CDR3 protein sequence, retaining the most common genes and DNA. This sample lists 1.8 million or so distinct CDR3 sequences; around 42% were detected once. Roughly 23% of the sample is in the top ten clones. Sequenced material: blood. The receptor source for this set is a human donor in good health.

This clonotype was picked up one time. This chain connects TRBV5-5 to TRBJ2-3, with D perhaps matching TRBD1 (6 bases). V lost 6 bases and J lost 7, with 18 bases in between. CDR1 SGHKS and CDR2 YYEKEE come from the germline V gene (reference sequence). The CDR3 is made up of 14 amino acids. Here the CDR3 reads CASILQGLKNTQYF. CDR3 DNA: TGTGCCAGCATCCTCCAGGGGCTAAAAAATACGCAGTATTTT.

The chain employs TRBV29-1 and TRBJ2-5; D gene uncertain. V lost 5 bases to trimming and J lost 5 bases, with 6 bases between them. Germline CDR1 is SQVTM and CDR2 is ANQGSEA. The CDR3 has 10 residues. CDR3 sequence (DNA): TGCAGCGTTCGAGACGAGACCCAGTACTTC. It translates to CSVRDETQYF.

DNA for the CDR3: TGCGCCAGCAGCTTGGCGGTATCGGGGGAAAAACTGTTTTTT. This codes for CASSLAVSGEKLFF. The rearrangement links TRBV5-1 to TRBJ1-4, with no clear D. There are 14 residues in the CDR3. V lost 0 bases, J lost 8 bases, and 11 bases lay in between. Germline loops: CDR1 SGHRS, CDR2 YFSETQ.